The source of this T cell receptor beta chain is a study of post-analysis software for immune sequencing data. In the study overall: Clinical courses comprised relapsing-remitting, secondary progressive and progressive-relapsing multiple sclerosis.

Study-wide points: Patients had higher frequencies than controls of roughly five TRBV segments, including TRBV5-6, TRBV5-1 and TRBV20-1. Batch-mates among the samples co-clustered strongly by F measure.

This CDR3 has 15 residues. Per the germline V gene, CDR1 is SGHAT and CDR2 is FQNNGV. The V end was cut by 3 bases, the J end by 13 bases, with 19 bases between. The TCR beta cDNA libraries carried unique molecular identifiers. Using its own MiXCR run on the PCR reads, TCRdb lists one record per CDR3 protein. The sample lists fewer than 850,000 distinct CDR3 sequences, about 27% occurring once. This clonotype was recorded a few times. Its cognate antigen is unknown. The sequenced sample was blood. The clonotype was recovered from a girl aged 10-17 years with multiple sclerosis. V gene TRBV11-2 combines with J gene TRBJ1-6, with D possibly TRBD1 on 6 matching bases. CDR3 sequence (DNA): TGTGCCAGCAGCTTCGCCGGGGGCAGTGGTCCGCCCCTCCACTTT. This translates into CASSFAGGSGPPLHF.